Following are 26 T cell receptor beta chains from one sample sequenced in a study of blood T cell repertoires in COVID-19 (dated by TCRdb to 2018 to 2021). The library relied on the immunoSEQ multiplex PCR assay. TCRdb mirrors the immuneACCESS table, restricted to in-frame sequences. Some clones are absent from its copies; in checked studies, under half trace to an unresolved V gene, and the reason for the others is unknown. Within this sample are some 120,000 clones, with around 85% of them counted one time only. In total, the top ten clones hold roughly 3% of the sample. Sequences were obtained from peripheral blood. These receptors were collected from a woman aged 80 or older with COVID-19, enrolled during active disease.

CDR3 region: CASSQEELAANPYNEQFF. The CDR3 DNA follows: TGCGCCAGCAGCCAAGAGGAGCTAGCGGCCAATCCTTACAATGAGCAGTTCTTC. The rearrangement uses TRBV4-1 and TRBJ2-1, with 7 bases identical to TRBD2. From germline, CDR1 is MGHRA and CDR2 YSYEKL. V trimming: 0 bases; J trimming: 4 bases; junction bases outside the gene matches: 12. The CDR3 is made up of 18 amino acids.

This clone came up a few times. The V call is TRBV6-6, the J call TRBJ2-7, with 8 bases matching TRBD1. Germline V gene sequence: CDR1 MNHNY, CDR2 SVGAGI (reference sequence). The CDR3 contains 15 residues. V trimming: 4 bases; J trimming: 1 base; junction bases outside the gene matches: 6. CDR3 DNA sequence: TGTGCCAGCAGTTCGGTGGACAGGGCATCCTACGAGCAGTACTTC. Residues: CASSSVDRASYEQYF.

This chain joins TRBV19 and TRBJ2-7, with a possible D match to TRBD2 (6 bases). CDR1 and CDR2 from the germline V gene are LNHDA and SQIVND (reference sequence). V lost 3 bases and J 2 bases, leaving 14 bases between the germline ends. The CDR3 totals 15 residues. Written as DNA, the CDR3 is TGTGCCAGTAGTATTCGACTAGTCGGCCCCTACGAGCAGTACTTC. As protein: CASSIRLVGPYEQYF.

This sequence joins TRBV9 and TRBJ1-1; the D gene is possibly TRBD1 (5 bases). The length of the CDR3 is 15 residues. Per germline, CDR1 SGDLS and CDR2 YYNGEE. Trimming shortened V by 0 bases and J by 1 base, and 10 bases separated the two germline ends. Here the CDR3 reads CASSVEGQANTEAFF. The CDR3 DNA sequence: TGTGCCAGCAGCGTAGAGGGGCAGGCGAACACTGAAGCTTTCTTT.

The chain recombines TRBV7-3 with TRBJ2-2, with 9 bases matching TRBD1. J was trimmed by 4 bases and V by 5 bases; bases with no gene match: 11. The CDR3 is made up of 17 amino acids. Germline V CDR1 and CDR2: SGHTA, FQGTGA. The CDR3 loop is CASSDLSDRGGTGELFF. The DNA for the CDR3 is TGTGCCAGCAGCGATTTGTCGGACAGGGGAGGCACCGGGGAGCTGTTTTTT.

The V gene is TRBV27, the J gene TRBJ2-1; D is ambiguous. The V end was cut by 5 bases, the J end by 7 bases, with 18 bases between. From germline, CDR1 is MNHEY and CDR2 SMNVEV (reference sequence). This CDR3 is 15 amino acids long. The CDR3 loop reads CASSKRPGFDNEQFF. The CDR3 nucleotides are TGTGCCAGCAGTAAGAGACCAGGATTTGATAATGAGCAGTTCTTC.

The CDR3 region has the DNA TGTGCCACCCGAGGTGCGGGAGGTTGGACAGATACGCAGTATTTT. Amino acids: CATRGAGGWTDTQYF. The chain joins TRBV19 to TRBJ2-3, with 8 bases matching TRBD2. Germline CDR1 and CDR2: LNHDA and SQIVND (reference sequence). The CDR3 extends over 15 amino acids. The V gene end was trimmed by 10 bases and the J gene end by 3 bases; junction bases not matched to a gene: 12.

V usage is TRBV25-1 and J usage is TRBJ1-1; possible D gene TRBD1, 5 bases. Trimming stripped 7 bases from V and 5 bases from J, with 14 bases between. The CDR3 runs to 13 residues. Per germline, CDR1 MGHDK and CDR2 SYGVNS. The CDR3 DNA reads TGTGCCAGCACCAAGTTTTCAGGGACTGAAGCTTTCTTT. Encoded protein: CASTKFSGTEAFF.

CDR3 in DNA: TGTGCCAGCAGCGTACAGGGGGGCTGGAATCAGCCCCAGCATTTT. This sequence encodes CASSVQGGWNQPQHF. The chain is built from TRBV9 and TRBJ1-5; 7 nucleotides agree with TRBD1. With 1 base clipped from V and 4 bases from J, the junction kept 5 bases outside the gene matches. CDR1 and CDR2 (germline): SGDLS, YYNGEE. There are 15 residues in the CDR3.

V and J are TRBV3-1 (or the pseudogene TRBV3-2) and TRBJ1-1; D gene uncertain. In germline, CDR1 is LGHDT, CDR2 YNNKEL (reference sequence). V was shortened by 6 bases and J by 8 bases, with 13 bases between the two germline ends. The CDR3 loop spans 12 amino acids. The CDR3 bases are TGTGCCAGCAGGAGCTCCGGAGGGGAAGCTTTCTTT. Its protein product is CASRSSGGEAFF.

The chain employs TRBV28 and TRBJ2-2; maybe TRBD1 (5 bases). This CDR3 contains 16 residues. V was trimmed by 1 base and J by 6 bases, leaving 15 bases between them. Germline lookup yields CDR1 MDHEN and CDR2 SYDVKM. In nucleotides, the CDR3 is TGTGCCAGCAGTTTATCCCCCCCAGGGTTCCCCGGGGAGCTGTTTTTT. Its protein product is CASSLSPPGFPGELFF.

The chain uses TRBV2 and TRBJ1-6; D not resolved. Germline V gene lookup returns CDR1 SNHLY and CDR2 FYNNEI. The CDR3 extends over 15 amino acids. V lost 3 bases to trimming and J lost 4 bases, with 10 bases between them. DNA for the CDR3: TGTGCCAGCAGTGATGGCAGTCCTTATAATTCACCCCTCCACTTT. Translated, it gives CASSDGSPYNSPLHF.

CDR3 protein: CASSLETIIGGTQYF. The CDR3 coding sequence is TGTGCCAGCAGCTTGGAGACTATCATAGGCGGTACGCAGTATTTT. The chain employs TRBV5-5 and TRBJ2-3; D is perhaps TRBD2 (5 bases). Trimming took off 0 bases at V and 8 bases at J, with 16 bases between the two ends. In germline, CDR1 is SGHKS, CDR2 YYEKEE (reference sequence). This CDR3 is 15 amino acids long.

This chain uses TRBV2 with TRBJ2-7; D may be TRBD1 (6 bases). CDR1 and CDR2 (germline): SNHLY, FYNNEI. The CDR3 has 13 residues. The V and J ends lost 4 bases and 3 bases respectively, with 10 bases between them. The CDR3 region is CASSGTGLYEQYF. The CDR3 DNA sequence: TGTGCCAGCAGTGGAACAGGGCTCTACGAGCAGTACTTC.

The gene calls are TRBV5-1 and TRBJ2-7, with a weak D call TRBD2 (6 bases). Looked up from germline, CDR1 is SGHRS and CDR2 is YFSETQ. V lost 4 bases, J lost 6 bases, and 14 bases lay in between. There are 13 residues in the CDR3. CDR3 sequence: CASSPTFGGEQYF. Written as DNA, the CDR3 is TGCGCCAGCAGCCCTACATTCGGGGGCGAGCAGTACTTC.

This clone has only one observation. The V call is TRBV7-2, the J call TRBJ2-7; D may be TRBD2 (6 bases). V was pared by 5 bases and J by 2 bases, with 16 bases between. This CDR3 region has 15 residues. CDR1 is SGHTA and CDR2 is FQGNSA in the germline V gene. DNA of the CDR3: TGTGCCAGCAGCCCTGCGGGGCAGGGAACCTACGAGCAGTACTTC. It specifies CASSPAGQGTYEQYF.

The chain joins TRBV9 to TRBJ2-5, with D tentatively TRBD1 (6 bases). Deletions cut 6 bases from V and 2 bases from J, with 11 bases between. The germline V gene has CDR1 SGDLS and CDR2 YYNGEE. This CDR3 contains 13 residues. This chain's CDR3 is CASNMQGQETQYF. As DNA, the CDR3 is TGTGCCAGCAATATGCAGGGGCAAGAGACCCAGTACTTC.

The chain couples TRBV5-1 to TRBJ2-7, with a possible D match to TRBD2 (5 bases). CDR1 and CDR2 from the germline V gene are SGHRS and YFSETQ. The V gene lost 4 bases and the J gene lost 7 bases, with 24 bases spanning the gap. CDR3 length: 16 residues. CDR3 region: CASSQNSGLPQGEQYF. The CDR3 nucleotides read TGCGCCAGCAGCCAAAACTCCGGACTCCCTCAAGGGGAGCAGTACTTC.

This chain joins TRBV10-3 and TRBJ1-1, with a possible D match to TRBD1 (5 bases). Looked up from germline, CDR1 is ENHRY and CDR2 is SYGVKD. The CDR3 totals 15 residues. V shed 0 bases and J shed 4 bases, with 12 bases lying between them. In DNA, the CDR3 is TGTGCCATCAGTGAGTCGGGTCCAGGGATCACTGAAGCTTTCTTT. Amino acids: CAISESGPGITEAFF.

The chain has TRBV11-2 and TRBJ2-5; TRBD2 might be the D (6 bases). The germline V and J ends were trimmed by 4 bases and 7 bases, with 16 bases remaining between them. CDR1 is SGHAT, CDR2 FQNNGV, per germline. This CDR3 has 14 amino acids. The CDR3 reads CASSSPGRRRTQYF. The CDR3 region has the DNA TGTGCCAGCAGCTCCCCGGGGAGGAGGAGGACCCAGTACTTC.

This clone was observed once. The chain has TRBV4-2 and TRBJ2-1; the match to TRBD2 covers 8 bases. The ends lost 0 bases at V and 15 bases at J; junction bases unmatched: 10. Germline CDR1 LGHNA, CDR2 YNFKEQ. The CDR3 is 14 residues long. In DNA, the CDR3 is TGTGCCAGCAGCCAAGAATGGGGACTAGTGTTGCCGTTCTTC. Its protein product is CASSQEWGLVLPFF.

The chain's CDR3 is CAISDTLSTGTDTQYF. The CDR3 DNA follows: TGTGCCATCAGTGACACGTTGAGTACGGGGACAGATACGCAGTATTTT. The gene calls are TRBV10-3 and TRBJ2-3; maybe TRBD2 (5 bases). V was clipped by 3 bases and J by 3 bases, with 16 bases between them. From germline, CDR1 is ENHRY and CDR2 SYGVKD. CDR3 length: 16 amino acids.

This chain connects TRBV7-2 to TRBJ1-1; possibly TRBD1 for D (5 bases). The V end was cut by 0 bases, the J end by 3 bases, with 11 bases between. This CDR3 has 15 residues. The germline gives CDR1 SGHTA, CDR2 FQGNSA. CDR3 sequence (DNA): TGTGCCAGCAGCTTAGCGGGACTTCCAGACACTGAAGCTTTCTTT. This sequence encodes CASSLAGLPDTEAFF.

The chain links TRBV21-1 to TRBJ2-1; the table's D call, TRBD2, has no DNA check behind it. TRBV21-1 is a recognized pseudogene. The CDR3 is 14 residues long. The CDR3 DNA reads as TGTGCCAGCAGCCCCCCGGAGGGATCGGATGAGCAGTTCTTC. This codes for CASSPPEGSDEQFF.

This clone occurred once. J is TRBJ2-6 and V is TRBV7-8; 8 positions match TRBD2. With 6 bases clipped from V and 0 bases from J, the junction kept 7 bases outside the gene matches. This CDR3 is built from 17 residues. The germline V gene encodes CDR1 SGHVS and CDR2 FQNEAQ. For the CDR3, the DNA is TGTGCCAGCAGTTTTAGCGGGATGTACTCTGGGGCCAACGTCCTGACTTTC. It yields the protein CASSFSGMYSGANVLTF.

This CDR3 is CASSVLGTSGSNEQFF. Here the CDR3 DNA reads TGTGCCAGCAGCGTACTAGGGACTAGCGGGTCAAATGAGCAGTTCTTC. J is TRBJ2-1 and V is TRBV9, with 12 bases aligning to TRBD2. The junction had 6 bases not matched to a gene; V was cut back by 1 base and J by 7 bases. This CDR3 region has 16 residues. Germline CDR1 and CDR2: SGDLS and YYNGEE.